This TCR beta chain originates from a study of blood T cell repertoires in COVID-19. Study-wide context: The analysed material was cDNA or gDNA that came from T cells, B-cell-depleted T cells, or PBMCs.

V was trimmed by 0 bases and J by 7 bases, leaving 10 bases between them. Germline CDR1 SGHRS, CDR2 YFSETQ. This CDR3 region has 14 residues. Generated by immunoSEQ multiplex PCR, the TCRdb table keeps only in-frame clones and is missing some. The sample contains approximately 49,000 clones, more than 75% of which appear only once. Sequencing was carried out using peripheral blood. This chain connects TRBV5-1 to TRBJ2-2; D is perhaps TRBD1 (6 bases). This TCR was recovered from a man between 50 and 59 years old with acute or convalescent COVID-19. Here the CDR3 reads CASSLVTGFGELFF. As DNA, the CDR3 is TGCGCCAGCAGCTTGGTGACAGGTTTCGGGGAGCTGTTTTTT.